This T cell receptor beta chain was retrieved from a study of blood T cell repertoires in COVID-19. Sequencing was performed with immunoSEQ multiplex PCR; in TCRdb, only in-frame clones are kept and a portion is missing. In the table there are some 200,000 clones, around 90% of which are singletons. The germline CDR1 and CDR2 sequences are SGHRS and YFSETQ. The CDR3 has 16 amino acids. Trimming took off 0 bases at V and 0 bases at J, with 10 bases between the two ends. This sequence joins TRBV5-1 and TRBJ2-1, with D perhaps TRBD2 (6 bases). The sequenced material came from peripheral blood. This receptor was obtained from a middle-aged man with active or convalescent COVID-19. This chain's CDR3 is CASSLGLASSYNEQFF. The CDR3 DNA reads as TGCGCCAGCAGCTTGGGGCTAGCGAGCTCCTACAATGAGCAGTTCTTC.